The rows below give T cell receptor beta chains drawn from one sample of a study of shared clonotypes between healthy human individuals. The repertoire was sequenced with immunoSEQ multiplex PCR; TCRdb's copy has only in-frame clones and lacks some. The sample carries 850,000 to 1,100,000 clones, approximately 80% recorded once. Sequenced material: memory CD4+ T cells from PBMCs. The source of these receptors is a man between 18 and 35 years old in good health. Some clones in this sample may be carry-over from other donors' samples. Each CDR3 is given with its conserved first and last residue. D genes are given only for firm matches. Size values are once, few and many counts, or a class for expanded clones, and some rows have none.

v_gene	j_gene	d_gene	abundance	CDR3nt	CDR3aa
TRBV19	TRBJ1-2	NA	few	TGTGCCAGTAGTATCCGACAGAAAGGTGGCTACACCTTC	CASSIRQKGGYTF
TRBV2	TRBJ1-4	TRBD1	NA	TGTGCCAGCATTCAAACCGGGACAGGCAATGAAAAACTGTTTTTT	CASIQTGTGNEKLFF
TRBV9	TRBJ2-5	TRBD2	NA	TGTGCCAGCAGCGTAGGAGTTAGCGGGAGCGAGACCCAGTACTTC	CASSVGVSGSETQYF
TRBV6-5	TRBJ2-2	NA	few	TGTGCCAGCAGTTTCGGGGTAGCCGGGGAGCTGTTTTTT	CASSFGVAGELFF
TRBV9	TRBJ2-7	TRBD2	NA	TGTGCCAGCAGCGTAGGGCTAGCGGGAGACTCCTACGAGCAGTACTTC	CASSVGLAGDSYEQYF
TRBV20-1	TRBJ2-1	NA	NA	TGCAGTGAGATGGGTTACAATGAGCAGTTCTTC	CSEMGYNEQFF
TRBV29-1	TRBJ1-5	NA	NA	TGCAGCGTTGAAGGCCCATCGGGCCAGCCCCAGCATTTT	CSVEGPSGQPQHF
TRBV28	TRBJ1-2	NA	NA	TGTGCCAGCAGTGGGGGGGGCTATGGCTACACCTTC	CASSGGGYGYTF
TRBV29-1	TRBJ2-7	TRBD2	NA	TGCAGCGTCGTGTGGCTTCCAACACAAAGCGGGAGGACCTACGAGCAGTACTTC	CSVVWLPTQSGRTYEQYF
TRBV5-4	TRBJ1-2	TRBD1	NA	TGTGCCAGCAGCTTGGACAGGGGAGGGGATGGCTACACCTTC	CASSLDRGGDGYTF
TRBV5-8	TRBJ2-7	NA	NA	TGTGCCAGCGGAAATGGGGTTGGGGCCTCCTACGAGCAGTACTTC	CASGNGVGASYEQYF
TRBV2	TRBJ1-2	TRBD1	NA	TGTGCCAGCAGTGTCTCAGGGGGCTATGGCTACACCTTC	CASSVSGGYGYTF
TRBV10-3	TRBJ2-2	NA	NA	TGTGCCATCAACACAAGGGACCCAAACACCGGGGAGCTGTTTTTT	CAINTRDPNTGELFF
TRBV7-3	TRBJ2-2	TRBD1	NA	TGTGCCAGCAGCTCACCGGGACAGGGATCGGGTAGGAGGGAGCTGTTTTTT	CASSSPGQGSGRRELFF
TRBV28	TRBJ2-7	NA	NA	TGTGCCAGCAGTCCTGGCAGGGTTGGGTACGAGCAGTACTTC	CASSPGRVGYEQYF
TRBV5-4	TRBJ2-6	NA	NA	TGTGCCAGCAGCTTGGTGGGGGCGGCCAACGTCCTGACTTTC	CASSLVGAANVLTF
TRBV6-6	TRBJ2-7	NA	NA	TGTGCCAGCAGTAAGGACTCTTCCTACGAGCAGTACTTC	CASSKDSSYEQYF
TRBV7-2	TRBJ1-1	NA	NA	TGTGCCAGCAGCTTAGAAACGGGCACCACTGAAGCTTTCTTT	CASSLETGTTEAFF
TRBV5-4	TRBJ2-1	TRBD2	NA	TGTGCCAGCAGCTTGCGGGCGGGAGGTACCTACAATGAGCAGTTCTTC	CASSLRAGGTYNEQFF
TRBV7-2	TRBJ1-2	TRBD1	NA	TGTGCCAGCAGCTCGGGACAGGGTCCCTATGGCTACACCTTC	CASSSGQGPYGYTF
TRBV5-1	TRBJ1-6	TRBD1	NA	TGCGCCAGCAGCCCGCAGGACAGGATTTATTCACCCCTCCACTTT	CASSPQDRIYSPLHF
TRBV28	TRBJ1-3	NA	once	TGTGCCAGCAGTTTCGGAAACCCTGGAAACACCATATATTTT	CASSFGNPGNTIYF
TRBV6-1	TRBJ1-3	TRBD1	NA	TGTGCCAGCAGCCAACCGGGACAGGGCCACACCATATATTTT	CASSQPGQGHTIYF
TRBV28	TRBJ1-1	NA	NA	TGTGCCACCCAATCCGGGTATGAAGCTTTCTTT	CATQSGYEAFF
TRBV10-3	TRBJ2-1	NA	NA	TGTGCCATCAGTGATACCGTAGGCGGGGGTCAAGGGGGCTACAATGAGCAGTTCTTC	CAISDTVGGGQGGYNEQFF
TRBV7-2	TRBJ1-3	TRBD1	few	TGTGCCAGCAGCTCCCAAATGCCTGGGTGGAGGGGGCAAGGAAACACCATATATTTT	CASSSQMPGWRGQGNTIYF
TRBV6-1	TRBJ2-7	TRBD2	few	TGTGCCAGCAGTGAAGCTCCAGCGGGAGGGCCCCACGAGCAGTACTTC	CASSEAPAGGPHEQYF
TRBV2	TRBJ2-7	TRBD2	NA	TGTGCCAGCGTAGGACTAGCGGGAGCCCCTTTCTACGAGCAGTACTTC	CASVGLAGAPFYEQYF
TRBV7-3	TRBJ1-1	NA	NA	TGTGCCAGCAGCCCTTGGGACGGAGAAGCTTTCTTT	CASSPWDGEAFF
TRBV7-2	TRBJ1-4	TRBD1	once	TGTGCCAGCAGCCGGGGGACAGGGGGCGTTGGTAATGAAAAACTGTTTTTT	CASSRGTGGVGNEKLFF
TRBV15	TRBJ1-5	NA	NA	TGTGCCACCAGCAAGCGGTCGCTTGGTCAGCCCCAGCATTTT	CATSKRSLGQPQHF